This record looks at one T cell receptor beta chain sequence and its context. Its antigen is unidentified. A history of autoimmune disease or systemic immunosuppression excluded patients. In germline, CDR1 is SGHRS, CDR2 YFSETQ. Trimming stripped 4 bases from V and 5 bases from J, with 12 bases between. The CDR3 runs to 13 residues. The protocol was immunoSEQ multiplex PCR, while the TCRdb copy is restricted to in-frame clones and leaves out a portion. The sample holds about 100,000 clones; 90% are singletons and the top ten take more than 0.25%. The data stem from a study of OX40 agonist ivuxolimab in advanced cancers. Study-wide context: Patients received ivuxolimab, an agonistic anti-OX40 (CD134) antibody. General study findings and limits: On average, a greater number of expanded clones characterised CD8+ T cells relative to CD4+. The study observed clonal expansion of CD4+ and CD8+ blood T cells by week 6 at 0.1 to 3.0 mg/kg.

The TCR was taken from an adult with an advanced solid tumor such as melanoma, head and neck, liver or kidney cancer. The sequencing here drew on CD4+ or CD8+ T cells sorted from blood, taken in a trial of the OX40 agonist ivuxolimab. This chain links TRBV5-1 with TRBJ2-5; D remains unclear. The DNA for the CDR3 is TGCGCCAGCAGCAAACAGTTGTGGGAGACCCAGTACTTC. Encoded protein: CASSKQLWETQYF. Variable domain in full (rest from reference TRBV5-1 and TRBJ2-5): KAGVTQTPRYLIKTRGQQVTLSCSPISGHRSVSWYQQTPGQGLQFLFEYFSETQRNKGNFPGRFSGRQFSNSRSEMNVSTLELGDSALYLCASSKQLWETQYFGPGTRLLVL.